This T cell receptor beta chain was recovered during a study of blood T cell repertoires in COVID-19. Study as a whole: Sites in the United States, Italy and Spain provided acute and convalescent COVID-19 samples. T cells, B-cell-depleted T cells, or PBMCs supplied cDNA or gDNA.

This CDR3 spans 14 amino acids. The V and J ends lost 0 bases and 1 base respectively, with 6 bases between them. Germline V gene data show CDR1 as MNHEY and CDR2 as SVGEGT. Seattle patient enrollment occurred during active infection, with longitudinal follow-up thereafter. Authors' processing steps: How many nucleated cells were present was estimated from reference gene primer amplification. Clones were read by immunoSEQ multiplex PCR, and TCRdb kept only the in-frame ones, dropping some. V and J calls plus clone size are reproduced from that table; the DNA served to infer D and trimming. The sample contains around 250,000 clones, around 90% of which appear only once.

This clonotype originated in a woman aged 55-69 years with COVID-19, enrolled during active disease. J is TRBJ1-1 and V is TRBV6-2 or TRBV6-3; D is ambiguous. The sequenced sample was peripheral blood. CDR3 coding DNA: TGTGCCAGCAGTTACTCGCGAACGAACACTGAAGCTTTCTTT. This translates into CASSYSRTNTEAFF.